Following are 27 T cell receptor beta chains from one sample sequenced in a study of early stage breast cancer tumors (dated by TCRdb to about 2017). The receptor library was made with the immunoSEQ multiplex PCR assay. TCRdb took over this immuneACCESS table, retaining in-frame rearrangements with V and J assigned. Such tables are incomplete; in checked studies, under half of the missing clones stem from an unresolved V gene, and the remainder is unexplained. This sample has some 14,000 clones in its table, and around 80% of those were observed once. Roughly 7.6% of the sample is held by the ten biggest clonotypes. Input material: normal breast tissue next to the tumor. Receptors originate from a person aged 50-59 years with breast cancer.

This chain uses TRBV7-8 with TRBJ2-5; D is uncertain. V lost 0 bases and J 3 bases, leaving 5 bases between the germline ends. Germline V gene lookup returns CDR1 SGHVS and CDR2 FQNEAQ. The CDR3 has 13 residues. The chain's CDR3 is CASSLAREETQYF. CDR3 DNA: TGTGCCAGCAGCTTAGCTCGGGAAGAGACCCAGTACTTC.

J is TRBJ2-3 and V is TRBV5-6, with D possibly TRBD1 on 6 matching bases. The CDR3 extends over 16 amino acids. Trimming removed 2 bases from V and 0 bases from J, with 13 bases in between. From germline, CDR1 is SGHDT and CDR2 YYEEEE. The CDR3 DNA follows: TGTGCCAGCAGCTTTTTCAGGGGCGCCAGCACAGATACGCAGTATTTT. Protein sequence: CASSFFRGASTDTQYF.

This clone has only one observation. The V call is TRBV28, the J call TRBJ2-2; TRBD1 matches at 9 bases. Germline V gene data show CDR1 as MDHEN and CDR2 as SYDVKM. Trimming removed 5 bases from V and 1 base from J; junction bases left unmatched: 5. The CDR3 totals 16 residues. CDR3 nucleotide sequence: TGTGCCAGCAGTCCTCGGACAGGGGTGAACACCGGGGAGCTGTTTTTT. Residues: CASSPRTGVNTGELFF.

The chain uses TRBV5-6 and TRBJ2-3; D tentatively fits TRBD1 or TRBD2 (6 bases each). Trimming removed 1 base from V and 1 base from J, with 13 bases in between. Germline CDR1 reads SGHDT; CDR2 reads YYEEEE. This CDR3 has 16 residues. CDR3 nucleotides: TGTGCCAGCAGCTTGCAAGGGGGGCTAGGCACAGATACGCAGTATTTT. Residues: CASSLQGGLGTDTQYF. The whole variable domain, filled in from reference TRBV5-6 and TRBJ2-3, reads DAGVTQSPTHLIKTRGQQVTLRCSPKSGHDTVSWYQQALGQGPQFIFQYYEEEERQRGNFPDRFSGHQFPNYSSELNVNALLLGDSALYLCASSLQGGLGTDTQYFGPGTRLTVL.

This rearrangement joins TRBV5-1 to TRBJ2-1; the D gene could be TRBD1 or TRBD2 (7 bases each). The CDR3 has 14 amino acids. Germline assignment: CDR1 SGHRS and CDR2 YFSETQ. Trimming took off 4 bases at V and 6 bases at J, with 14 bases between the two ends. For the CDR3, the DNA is TGCGCCAGCAGCCTCCAGGGGGGGGGCAATGAGCAGTTCTTC. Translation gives CASSLQGGGNEQFF.

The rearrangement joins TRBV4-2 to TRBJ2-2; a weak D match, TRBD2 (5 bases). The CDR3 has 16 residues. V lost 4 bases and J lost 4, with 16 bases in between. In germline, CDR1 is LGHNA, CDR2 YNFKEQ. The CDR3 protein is CASSPRKGESTGELFF. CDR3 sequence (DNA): TGTGCCAGCAGCCCCCGGAAGGGAGAGAGCACCGGGGAGCTGTTTTTT.

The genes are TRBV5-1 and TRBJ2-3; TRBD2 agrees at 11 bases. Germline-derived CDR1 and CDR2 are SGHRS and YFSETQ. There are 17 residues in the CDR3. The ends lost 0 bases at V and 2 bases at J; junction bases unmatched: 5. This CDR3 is CASSLGLAGGYTDTQYF. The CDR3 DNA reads TGCGCCAGCAGCTTGGGGCTAGCGGGGGGCTACACAGATACGCAGTATTTT.

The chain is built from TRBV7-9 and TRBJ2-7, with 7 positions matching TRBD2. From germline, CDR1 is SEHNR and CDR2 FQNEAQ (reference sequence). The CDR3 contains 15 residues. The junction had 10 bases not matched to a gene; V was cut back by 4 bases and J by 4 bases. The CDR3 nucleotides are TGTGCCAGCAGCTCAGATGAGACTAGCCTGTACGAGCAGTACTTC. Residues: CASSSDETSLYEQYF.

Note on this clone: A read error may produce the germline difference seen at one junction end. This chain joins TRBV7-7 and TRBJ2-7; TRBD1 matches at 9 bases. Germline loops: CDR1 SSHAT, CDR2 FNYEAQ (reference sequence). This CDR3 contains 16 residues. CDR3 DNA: TGTGCTAGCAGCTTAGGACAGGGGAACCGATCCTACGAGCAGTACTTC. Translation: CASSLGQGNRSYEQYF.

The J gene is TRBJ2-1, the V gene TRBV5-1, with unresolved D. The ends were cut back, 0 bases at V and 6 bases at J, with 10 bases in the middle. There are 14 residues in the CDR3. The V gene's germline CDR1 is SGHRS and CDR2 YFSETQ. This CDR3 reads CASSLEGRSNEQFF. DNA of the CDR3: TGCGCCAGCAGCTTGGAGGGCAGATCCAATGAGCAGTTCTTC. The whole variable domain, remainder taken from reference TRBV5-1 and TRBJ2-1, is KAGVTQTPRYLIKTRGQQVTLSCSPISGHRSVSWYQQTPGQGLQFLFEYFSETQRNKGNFPGRFSGRQFSNSRSEMNVSTLELGDSALYLCASSLEGRSNEQFFGPGTRLTVL.

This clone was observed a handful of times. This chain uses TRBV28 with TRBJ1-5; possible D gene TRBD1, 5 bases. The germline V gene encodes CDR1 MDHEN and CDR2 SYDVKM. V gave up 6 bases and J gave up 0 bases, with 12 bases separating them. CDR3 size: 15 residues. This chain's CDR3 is CASSYDSNSNQPQHF. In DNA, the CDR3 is TGTGCCAGCAGCTATGACAGCAATAGCAATCAGCCCCAGCATTTT.

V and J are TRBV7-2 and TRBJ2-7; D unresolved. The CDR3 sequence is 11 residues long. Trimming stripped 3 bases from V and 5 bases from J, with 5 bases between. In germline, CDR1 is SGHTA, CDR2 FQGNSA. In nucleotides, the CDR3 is TGTGCCAGCAGCTTGGCCCACGAGCAGTACTTC. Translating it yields CASSLAHEQYF.

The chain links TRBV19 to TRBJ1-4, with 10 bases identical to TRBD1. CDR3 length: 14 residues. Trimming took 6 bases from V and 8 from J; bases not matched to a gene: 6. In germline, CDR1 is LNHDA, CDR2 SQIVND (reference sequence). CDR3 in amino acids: CASSPGQGPEKLFF. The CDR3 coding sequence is TGTGCCAGTAGCCCGGGACAGGGGCCCGAAAAACTGTTTTTT.

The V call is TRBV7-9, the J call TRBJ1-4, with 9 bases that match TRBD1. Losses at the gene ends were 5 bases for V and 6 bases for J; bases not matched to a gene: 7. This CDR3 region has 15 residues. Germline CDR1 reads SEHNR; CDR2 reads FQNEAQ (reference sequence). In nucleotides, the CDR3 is TGTGCCAGCAGCCCGGGACAGGGCGGGCATGAAAAACTGTTTTTT. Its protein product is CASSPGQGGHEKLFF.

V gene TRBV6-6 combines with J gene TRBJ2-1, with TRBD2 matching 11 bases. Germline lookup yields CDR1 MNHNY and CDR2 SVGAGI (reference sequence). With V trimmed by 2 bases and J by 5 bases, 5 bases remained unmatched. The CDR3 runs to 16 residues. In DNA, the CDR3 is TGTGCCAGCAGTTACGCTGGGACTAGCGGAGACAATGAGCAGTTCTTC. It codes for CASSYAGTSGDNEQFF.

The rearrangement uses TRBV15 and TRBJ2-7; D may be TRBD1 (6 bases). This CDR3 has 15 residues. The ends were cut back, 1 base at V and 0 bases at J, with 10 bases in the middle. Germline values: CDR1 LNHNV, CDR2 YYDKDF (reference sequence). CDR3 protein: CATSRAGDTSYEQYF. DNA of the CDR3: TGTGCCACCAGCAGAGCTGGGGACACCTCCTACGAGCAGTACTTC.

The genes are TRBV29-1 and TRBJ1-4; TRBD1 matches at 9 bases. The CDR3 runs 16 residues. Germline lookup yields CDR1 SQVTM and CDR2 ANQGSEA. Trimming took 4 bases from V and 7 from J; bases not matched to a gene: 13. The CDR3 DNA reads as TGCAGCGTTGGAACTCCGACAGGGGGGGAACGTGAAAAACTGTTTTTT. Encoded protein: CSVGTPTGGEREKLFF.

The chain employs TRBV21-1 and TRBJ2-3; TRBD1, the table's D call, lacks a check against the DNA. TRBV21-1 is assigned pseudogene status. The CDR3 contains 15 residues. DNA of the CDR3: TGTGCCAGCAGCCTGCGGACAGGGACCACAGATACGCAGTATTTT. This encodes CASSLRTGTTDTQYF.

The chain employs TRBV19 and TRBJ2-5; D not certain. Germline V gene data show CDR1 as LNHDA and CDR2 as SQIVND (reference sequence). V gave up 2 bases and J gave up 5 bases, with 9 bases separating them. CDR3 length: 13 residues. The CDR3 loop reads CASSITRAETQYF. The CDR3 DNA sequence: TGTGCCAGTAGTATAACAAGGGCCGAGACCCAGTACTTC. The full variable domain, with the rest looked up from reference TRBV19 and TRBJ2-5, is DGGITQSPKYLFRKEGQNVTLSCEQNLNHDAMYWYRQDPGQGLRLIYYSQIVNDFQKGDIAEGYSVSREKKESFPLTVTSAQKNPTAFYLCASSITRAETQYFGPGTRLLVL.

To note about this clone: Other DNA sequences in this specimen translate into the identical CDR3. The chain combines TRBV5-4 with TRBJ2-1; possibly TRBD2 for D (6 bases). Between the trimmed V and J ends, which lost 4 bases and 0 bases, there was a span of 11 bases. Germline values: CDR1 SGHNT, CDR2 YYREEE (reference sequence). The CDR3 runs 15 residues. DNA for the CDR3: TGTGCCAGCAGCAGGAGGGACTCCTCCTACAATGAGCAGTTCTTC. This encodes CASSRRDSSYNEQFF. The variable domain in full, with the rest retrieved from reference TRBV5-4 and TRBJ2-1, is ETGVTQSPTHLIKTRGQQVTLRCSSQSGHNTVSWYQQALGQGPQFIFQYYREEENGRGNFPPRFSGLQFPNYSSELNVNALELDDSALYLCASSRRDSSYNEQFFGPGTRLTVL.

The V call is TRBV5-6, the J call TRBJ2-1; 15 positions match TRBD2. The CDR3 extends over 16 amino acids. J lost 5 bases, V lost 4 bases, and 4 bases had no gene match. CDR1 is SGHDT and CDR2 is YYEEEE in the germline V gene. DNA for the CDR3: TGTGCCAGCAGCCGGACTAGCGGGAGGGTCAACAATGAGCAGTTCTTC. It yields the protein CASSRTSGRVNNEQFF. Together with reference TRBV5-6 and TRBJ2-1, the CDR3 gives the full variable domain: DAGVTQSPTHLIKTRGQQVTLRCSPKSGHDTVSWYQQALGQGPQFIFQYYEEEERQRGNFPDRFSGHQFPNYSSELNVNALLLGDSALYLCASSRTSGRVNNEQFFGPGTRLTVL.

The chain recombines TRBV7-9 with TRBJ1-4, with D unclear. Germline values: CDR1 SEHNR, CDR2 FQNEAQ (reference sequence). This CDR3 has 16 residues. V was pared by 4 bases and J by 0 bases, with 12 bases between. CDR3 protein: CASSSRTATTNEKLFF. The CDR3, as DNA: TGTGCCAGCAGCTCGCGGACGGCCACAACTAATGAAAAACTGTTTTTT. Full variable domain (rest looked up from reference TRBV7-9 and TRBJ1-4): DTGVSQNPRHKITKRGQNVTFRCDPISEHNRLYWYRQTLGQGPEFLTYFQNEAQLEKSRLLSDRFSAERPKGSFSTLEIQRTEQGDSAMYLCASSSRTATTNEKLFFGSGTQLSVL.

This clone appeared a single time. The CDR3 sequence: CASSEDRFAASGPGVETQYF. The DNA for the CDR3 is TGTGCCAGCAGTGAAGATCGTTTTGCGGCTAGCGGGCCCGGAGTTGAGACCCAGTACTTC. The V call is TRBV2, the J call TRBJ2-5; the match to TRBD2 covers 8 bases. In germline, CDR1 is SNHLY, CDR2 FYNNEI. CDR3 size: 20 residues. V was clipped by 1 base and J by 5 bases; unmatched bases: 21.

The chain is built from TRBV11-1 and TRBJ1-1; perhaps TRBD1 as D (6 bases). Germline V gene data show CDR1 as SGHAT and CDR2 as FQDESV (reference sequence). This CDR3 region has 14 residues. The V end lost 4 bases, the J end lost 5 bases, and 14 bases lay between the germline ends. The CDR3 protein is CASSSEGGSTEAFF. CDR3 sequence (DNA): TGTGCCAGCAGCTCTGAAGGGGGGAGTACTGAAGCTTTCTTT.

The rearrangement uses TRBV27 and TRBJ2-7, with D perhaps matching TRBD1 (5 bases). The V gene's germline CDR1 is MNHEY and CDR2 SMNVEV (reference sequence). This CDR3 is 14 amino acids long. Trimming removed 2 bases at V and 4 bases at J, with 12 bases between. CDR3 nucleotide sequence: TGTGCCAGCAGTTTACAGGGTGAAGTTTACGAGCAGTACTTC. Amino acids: CASSLQGEVYEQYF.

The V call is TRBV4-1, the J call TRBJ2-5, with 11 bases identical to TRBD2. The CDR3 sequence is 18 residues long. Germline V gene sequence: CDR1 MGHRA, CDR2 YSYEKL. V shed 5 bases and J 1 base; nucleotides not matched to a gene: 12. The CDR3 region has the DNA TGCGCCAGCAGCGCCCAGCTATTACTAGCGGGGGTCCAAGAGACCCAGTACTTC. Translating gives CASSAQLLLAGVQETQYF.

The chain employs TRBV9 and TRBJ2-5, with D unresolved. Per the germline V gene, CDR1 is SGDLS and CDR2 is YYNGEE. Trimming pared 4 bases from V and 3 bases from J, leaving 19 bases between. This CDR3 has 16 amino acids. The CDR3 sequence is CASSPHPGSNKETQYF. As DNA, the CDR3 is TGTGCCAGCAGCCCCCACCCGGGTTCAAATAAAGAGACCCAGTACTTC.